This T cell receptor beta chain was recovered during a study of shared clonotypes between healthy human individuals. Sequenced by immunoSEQ multiplex PCR; TCRdb stores in-frame clones only, minus some. The sample yields 1,500,000 or so clones, roughly 98.5% seen once. The CDR3 is 13 residues long. The germline V gene has CDR1 SQVTM and CDR2 ANQGSEA. V was cut by 4 bases and J by 3 bases, with 13 bases left in between. Sequencing was carried out using naive CD4+ T cells sorted from blood. Subset specified: CD45RA+ positively selected. This clonotype was obtained from a young man in good health. This chain connects TRBV29-1 to TRBJ2-7; D gene uncertain. This chain's CDR3 is CSVAGLEGYEQYF. In DNA form, the CDR3 reads TGCAGCGTTGCGGGCCTAGAAGGCTACGAGCAGTACTTC.